A selection of T cell receptor beta chains follows, all from one sample in a study of cytomegalovirus exposure and HLA in healthy donors. The repertoire was sequenced with immunoSEQ multiplex PCR; TCRdb's copy has only in-frame clones and lacks some. The sample yields roughly 180,000 clones, more than 80% seen once. The specimen sequenced was PBMCs. Receptor source: a male donor in good health and CMV-seronegative. The CDR3 runs from the conserved cysteine through the conserved F or W. D genes are given only for firm matches. A row's size may be missing; if present it is once, few, many or a size class.

abundance: -; v_gene: TRBV2; d_gene: -; j_gene: TRBJ1-2; CDR3aa: CASTPSGYGYPF; CDR3nt: TGTGCCAGCACCCCCTCGGGGTATGGCTACCCCTTC
abundance: -; v_gene: TRBV27; d_gene: TRBD2; j_gene: TRBJ2-1; CDR3aa: CASTLAGRGNEQFF; CDR3nt: TGTGCCAGCACTCTAGCGGGGAGGGGCAATGAGCAGTTCTTC
abundance: -; v_gene: TRBV12-5; d_gene: -; j_gene: TRBJ1-1; CDR3aa: CASGSDMNTEAFF; CDR3nt: TGTGCTAGTGGTTCAGACATGAACACTGAAGCTTTCTTT
abundance: few; v_gene: TRBV28; d_gene: -; j_gene: TRBJ1-1; CDR3aa: CAIQRGTEAFF; CDR3nt: TGTGCCATACAGCGGGGCACTGAAGCTTTCTTT
abundance: -; v_gene: TRBV6-4; d_gene: -; j_gene: TRBJ1-2; CDR3aa: CATAWIRWAGYTF; CDR3nt: TGTGCCACCGCCTGGATTCGATGGGCTGGCTACACCTTC
abundance: once; v_gene: TRBV2; d_gene: -; j_gene: TRBJ2-1; CDR3aa: CASSEMRVAYNEQFF; CDR3nt: TGTGCCAGCAGTGAAATGCGGGTAGCTTACAATGAGCAGTTCTTC
abundance: -; v_gene: TRBV10-3; d_gene: TRBD2; j_gene: TRBJ2-5; CDR3aa: CAISSGREQETQYF; CDR3nt: TGTGCCATCTCTAGCGGGAGGGAACAAGAGACCCAGTACTTC
abundance: few; v_gene: TRBV19; d_gene: -; j_gene: TRBJ2-6; CDR3aa: CASSIQALAGANVLTF; CDR3nt: TGTGCCAGTAGTATCCAAGCGTTGGCTGGGGCCAACGTCCTGACTTTC
abundance: -; v_gene: TRBV27; d_gene: TRBD2; j_gene: TRBJ2-7; CDR3aa: CASSPLGTSGGSYEQYF; CDR3nt: TGTGCCAGCAGTCCCCTCGGGACTAGCGGGGGGAGCTACGAGCAGTACTTC
abundance: -; v_gene: TRBV30; d_gene: TRBD1; j_gene: TRBJ1-4; CDR3aa: CAWTPGQGNEKLFF; CDR3nt: TGTGCCTGGACTCCGGGACAGGGGAATGAAAAACTGTTTTTT
abundance: -; v_gene: TRBV4-2; d_gene: -; j_gene: TRBJ1-2; CDR3aa: CASSQGGTNWGYTF; CDR3nt: TGTGCCAGCAGCCAAGGCGGTACCAACTGGGGCTACACCTTC
abundance: -; v_gene: TRBV19; d_gene: TRBD2; j_gene: TRBJ2-5; CDR3aa: CASRAGGYLGETQYF; CDR3nt: TGTGCCAGTAGGGCGGGGGGGTACCTAGGGGAGACCCAGTACTTC
abundance: -; v_gene: TRBV5-1; d_gene: -; j_gene: TRBJ2-5; CDR3aa: CASSLDGRSETQYF; CDR3nt: TGCGCCAGCAGCTTAGATGGCAGATCAGAGACCCAGTACTTC
abundance: -; v_gene: TRBV2; d_gene: TRBD1; j_gene: TRBJ1-2; CDR3aa: CASSRDRGQGYGYTF; CDR3nt: TGTGCCAGCAGCCGGGACAGGGGGCAGGGCTATGGCTACACCTTC
abundance: -; v_gene: TRBV29-1; d_gene: TRBD2; j_gene: TRBJ2-3; CDR3aa: CSAHTSEARGDTQYF; CDR3nt: TGCAGCGCCCACACTAGCGAGGCGAGAGGAGATACGCAGTATTTT
abundance: -; v_gene: TRBV9; d_gene: -; j_gene: TRBJ2-3; CDR3aa: CASSAIAPGSSTDTQYF; CDR3nt: TGTGCCAGCAGCGCCATAGCACCGGGGTCTAGCACAGATACGCAGTATTTT
abundance: -; v_gene: TRBV5-3; d_gene: -; j_gene: TRBJ2-7; CDR3aa: CARSLAGRLAHEQYF; CDR3nt: TGTGCCAGAAGCTTGGCCGGTAGGCTAGCCCACGAGCAGTACTTC
abundance: -; v_gene: TRBV28; d_gene: TRBD1; j_gene: TRBJ1-3; CDR3aa: CASSPQTEDRGRNTIYF; CDR3nt: TGTGCCAGCAGTCCACAAACGGAGGACAGGGGTAGAAACACCATATATTTT
abundance: -; v_gene: TRBV19; d_gene: TRBD1; j_gene: TRBJ1-4; CDR3aa: CASSIPGGASEKLFF; CDR3nt: TGTGCCAGTAGTATTCCAGGGGGCGCATCTGAAAAACTGTTTTTT
abundance: -; v_gene: TRBV19; d_gene: TRBD2; j_gene: TRBJ2-1; CDR3aa: CASSIAASGREGEQFF; CDR3nt: TGTGCCAGTAGTATAGCGGCTAGCGGGAGAGAAGGCGAGCAGTTCTTC
abundance: -; v_gene: TRBV19; d_gene: -; j_gene: TRBJ1-5; CDR3aa: CASTTRLGNQPQHF; CDR3nt: TGTGCCAGTACCACCCGGCTAGGCAATCAGCCCCAGCATTTT
abundance: -; v_gene: TRBV19; d_gene: -; j_gene: TRBJ2-1; CDR3aa: CASSIWVRTGNEQFF; CDR3nt: TGTGCCAGTAGTATTTGGGTTCGGACGGGGAATGAGCAGTTCTTC
abundance: -; v_gene: TRBV9; d_gene: TRBD2; j_gene: TRBJ2-3; CDR3aa: CASSSSGRTDTQYF; CDR3nt: TGTGCCAGCAGCTCTAGCGGGAGAACAGATACGCAGTATTTT
abundance: -; v_gene: TRBV7-8; d_gene: -; j_gene: TRBJ2-7; CDR3aa: CASTPPPGYEQYF; CDR3nt: TGTGCCAGCACGCCTCCCCCCGGCTACGAGCAGTACTTC
abundance: once; v_gene: TRBV7-6; d_gene: TRBD1; j_gene: TRBJ2-6; CDR3aa: CASSPGGVGGANVLTF; CDR3nt: TGTGCCAGCAGCCCAGGGGGAGTGGGAGGGGCCAACGTCCTGACTTTC
abundance: -; v_gene: TRBV4-3; d_gene: TRBD1; j_gene: TRBJ1-1; CDR3aa: CASSQAQGSITEAFF; CDR3nt: TGCGCCAGCAGCCAAGCACAGGGGTCAATTACTGAAGCTTTCTTT
abundance: -; v_gene: TRBV6-1; d_gene: -; j_gene: TRBJ2-5; CDR3aa: CASSDPPSAGRRGETQYF; CDR3nt: TGTGCCAGCAGTGACCCGCCTAGCGCGGGGAGGCGGGGCGAGACCCAGTACTTC
abundance: -; v_gene: TRBV11-2; d_gene: -; j_gene: TRBJ2-7; CDR3aa: CASSLTASGRLTYEQYF; CDR3nt: TGTGCCAGCAGCTTAACGGCCTCGGGGAGGCTAACCTACGAGCAGTACTTC
abundance: -; v_gene: TRBV2; d_gene: -; j_gene: TRBJ1-2; CDR3aa: CASRQDEGNYGYTF; CDR3nt: TGTGCCAGTAGACAGGACGAAGGCAACTATGGCTACACCTTC
abundance: -; v_gene: TRBV6-5; d_gene: -; j_gene: TRBJ1-2; CDR3aa: CASSSLGGANGYTF; CDR3nt: TGTGCCAGCAGTTCCCTCGGTGGGGCGAATGGCTACACCTTC